A single sample is the source of the 22 T cell receptor beta chains below, sequenced in a study of shared clonotypes between healthy human individuals. TCRdb keeps only in-frame clones here, not all; method: immunoSEQ multiplex PCR. The sample carries 550,000 to 650,000 clones, about 96% recorded once. Only CD45RO-negative cells positively selected for CCR7 counted as naive CD8 cells, so terminally differentiated effector memory CD45RA+ cells were excluded. The sequenced material came from naive CD8+ T cells sorted from blood. Receptor source: a woman aged 25 to 39 in good health.

V and J are TRBV19 and TRBJ1-5; no clear D gene. CDR3 length equals 15 residues. The germline gives CDR1 LNHDA, CDR2 SQIVND (reference sequence). The V gene lost 0 bases and the J gene lost 0 bases, with 6 bases spanning the gap. The CDR3 sequence is CASSIETYSNQPQHF. The CDR3 region has the DNA TGTGCCAGTAGTATAGAGACTTATAGCAATCAGCCCCAGCATTTT.

The chain carries TRBV27 and TRBJ2-2, with D hard to call. Germline CDR1 reads MNHEY; CDR2 reads SMNVEV (reference sequence). The CDR3 loop spans 12 amino acids. V lost 4 bases and J lost 6, with 6 bases in between. The CDR3 bases are TGTGCCAGCAGTTACGGGTCCGGGGAGCTGTTTTTT. It is translated as CASSYGSGELFF.

In its sample, this clone was seen a few times. This chain joins TRBV10-2 and TRBJ2-7, with TRBD2 matching 12 bases. Looked up from germline, CDR1 is WSHSY and CDR2 is SAAADI. There are 13 residues in the CDR3. Losses at the gene ends were 8 bases for V and 2 bases for J; bases not matched to a gene: 1. The CDR3 protein is CASGLAGTYEQYF. In DNA, the CDR3 is TGCGCCAGCGGACTAGCGGGAACCTACGAGCAGTACTTC.

The J gene is TRBJ2-7, the V gene TRBV28; TRBD1 aligns across 9 bases. The CDR3 contains 15 residues. The trim removed 6 bases at V and 0 bases at J, leaving 6 bases unmatched. Germline CDR1 reads MDHEN; CDR2 reads SYDVKM. In nucleotides, the CDR3 is TGTGCCAGCAGGTATGACAGGGGGGCCTCCTACGAGCAGTACTTC. Translation gives CASRYDRGASYEQYF. The complete variable domain, with remaining parts taken from reference TRBV28 and TRBJ2-7, reads DVKVTQSSRYLVKRTGEKVFLECVQDMDHENMFWYRQDPGLGLRLIYFSYDVKMKEKGDIPEGYSVSREKKERFSLILESASTNQTSMYLCASRYDRGASYEQYFGPGTRLTVT.

The rearrangement joins TRBV27 to TRBJ2-7, with 11 bases lining up with TRBD1. The germline V gene encodes CDR1 MNHEY and CDR2 SMNVEV (reference sequence). The CDR3 is made up of 15 amino acids. V trimming: 5 bases; J trimming: 7 bases; junction bases outside the gene matches: 10. The CDR3: CASSEGTGGAKEQYF. For the CDR3, the DNA is TGTGCCAGCAGTGAAGGGACAGGGGGTGCGAAAGAGCAGTACTTC.

The chain joins TRBV7-2 to TRBJ2-5, with a possible D match to TRBD1 (5 bases). The germline V and J ends were trimmed by 1 base and 0 bases, with 12 bases remaining between them. There are 16 residues in the CDR3. The germline CDR1 and CDR2 sequences are SGHTA and FQGNSA. In DNA, the CDR3 is TGTGCCAGCAGCTTAGAGGGGCCTTTGTACCAAGAGACCCAGTACTTC. This sequence encodes CASSLEGPLYQETQYF.

The V and J genes are TRBV10-2 and TRBJ2-5, with D hard to call. The CDR3 sequence is 15 residues long. Deletions cut 0 bases from V and 5 bases from J, with 13 bases between. CDR1 is WSHSY, CDR2 SAAADI, per germline. CDR3 sequence: CASSESSYISETQYF. The CDR3 DNA reads as TGCGCCAGCAGTGAGTCGAGTTACATTTCGGAGACCCAGTACTTC.

This clone was seen a single time. The CDR3 region is CASSAPTSGGWNEQFF. The CDR3 bases are TGTGCCAGCAGCGCGCCGACTAGCGGAGGGTGGAATGAGCAGTTCTTC. The V and J genes are TRBV9 and TRBJ2-1; 9 bases agree with TRBD2. CDR3 length equals 16 residues. With 3 bases clipped from V and 7 bases from J, the junction kept 11 bases outside the gene matches. CDR1 and CDR2 from the germline V gene are SGDLS and YYNGEE.

V usage is TRBV5-4 and J usage is TRBJ2-4; perhaps TRBD1 as D (5 bases). V lost 0 bases to trimming and J lost 9 bases, with 16 bases between them. The germline CDR1 and CDR2 sequences are SGHNT and YYREEE (reference sequence). There are 15 residues in the CDR3. The CDR3 nucleotides are TGTGCCAGCAGCTTGGCTACGGACATAAATGGCATTCAGTACTTC. Residues: CASSLATDINGIQYF.

V is TRBV18 and J is TRBJ2-1; the D is unclear. The V end was cut by 5 bases, the J end by 6 bases, with 11 bases between. Germline assignment: CDR1 KGHSH and CDR2 LQKENI. The CDR3 covers 13 residues. The CDR3 region is CASSFSDPNEQFF. The CDR3 coding sequence is TGTGCCAGCTCATTCTCGGACCCCAATGAGCAGTTCTTC.

As concerns this clone: Other DNA sequences in the same sample also yield this CDR3. The gene calls are TRBV4-1 and TRBJ2-7; possibly TRBD1 for D (6 bases). V was shortened by 1 base and J by 0 bases, with 10 bases between the two germline ends. The CDR3 runs to 15 residues. Germline CDR1 is MGHRA and CDR2 is YSYEKL. The CDR3 region is CASSQVTGSSYEQYF. CDR3 nucleotides: TGCGCCAGCAGCCAAGTAACAGGGTCCTCCTACGAGCAGTACTTC.

J is TRBJ2-3 and V is TRBV15; TRBD2 agrees at 11 bases. Germline-derived CDR1 and CDR2 are LNHNV and YYDKDF (reference sequence). Unmatched junction bases numbered 7, after V lost 3 bases and J lost 2 bases. CDR3 size: 17 residues. The CDR3 DNA is TGTGCCACCAGCAGCTCCGGGACTAGCGGATTCACAGATACGCAGTATTTT. As protein: CATSSSGTSGFTDTQYF.

The chain recombines TRBV15 with TRBJ2-3, with TRBD1 matching over 7 bases. This CDR3 spans 17 amino acids. CDR1 is LNHNV and CDR2 is YYDKDF in the germline V gene (reference sequence). The V and J ends lost 1 base and 0 bases, in that order; junction bases with no gene match: 7. As DNA, the CDR3 is TGTGCCACCAGCAGAGTCCGAGGGACAGCTAGCACAGATACGCAGTATTTT. It translates to CATSRVRGTASTDTQYF.

Worth noting for this clone: Different DNA sequences within this sample yield the same CDR3. V and J are TRBV19 and TRBJ2-7, with 7 bases identical to TRBD2. V lost 3 bases to trimming and J lost 4 bases; unmatched junction nucleotides: 6. The length of the CDR3 is 14 residues. Germline V gene data show CDR1 as LNHDA and CDR2 as SQIVND (reference sequence). The CDR3 bases are TGTGCCAGTAGTATGGGCGGGAGTGCGTACGAGCAGTACTTC. Translated, it gives CASSMGGSAYEQYF.

This rearrangement joins TRBV27 to TRBJ2-5; 7 positions match TRBD1. V lost 6 bases and J lost 14; bases outside the gene matches: 9. CDR1 is MNHEY, CDR2 SMNVEV, per germline (reference sequence). The CDR3 extends over 11 amino acids. The CDR3 protein is CASRSTGAVYF. CDR3 DNA: TGTGCCAGCAGATCTACAGGGGCGGTCTACTTC.

This clone has a single count. The V and J genes are TRBV6-1 and TRBJ1-1, with 10 bases identical to TRBD1. V dropped 5 bases and J dropped 2; count of bases not matched to a gene: 5. The CDR3 has 15 amino acids. CDR1 MNHNS and CDR2 SASEGT come from the germline V gene. In nucleotides, the CDR3 is TGTGCCAGCAGTATTCGGACAGGGGGAAACACTGAAGCTTTCTTT. This sequence encodes CASSIRTGGNTEAFF.

The gene calls are TRBV13 and TRBJ2-6; D uncertain. Germline CDR1 reads PRHDT; CDR2 reads FYEKMQ (reference sequence). CDR3 size: 18 residues. V was trimmed by 7 bases and J by 1 base, leaving 20 bases between them. The CDR3 sequence is CASTWTLHSLSGANVLTF. CDR3 sequence (DNA): TGTGCCAGCACCTGGACGCTCCACAGCCTTTCTGGGGCCAACGTCCTGACTTTC.

The rearrangement uses TRBV27 and TRBJ2-2; D not certain. The germline V and J ends were trimmed by 1 base and 4 bases, with 7 bases remaining between them. The CDR3 runs 14 residues. Germline lookup yields CDR1 MNHEY and CDR2 SMNVEV (reference sequence). The CDR3 loop is CASSLLQSTGELFF. The CDR3 DNA sequence: TGTGCCAGCAGTTTATTACAGTCCACCGGGGAGCTGTTTTTT.

Of note for this clone: The identical CDR3 is also encoded by other nucleotide sequences in the sample. The genes are TRBV28 and TRBJ2-7; the match to TRBD1 covers 9 bases. Germline loops: CDR1 MDHEN, CDR2 SYDVKM. The CDR3 sequence is 13 residues long. Losses at the gene ends were 5 bases for V and 3 bases for J; bases not matched to a gene: 2. CDR3 region: CASSRDRVYEQYF. In DNA, the CDR3 is TGTGCCAGCAGTCGGGACAGGGTCTACGAGCAGTACTTC.

The rearrangement links TRBV7-8 to TRBJ2-7; 12 bases agree with TRBD2. This CDR3 is 14 amino acids long. V gave up 5 bases and J gave up 4 bases; unmatched junction bases: 3. Germline V gene lookup returns CDR1 SGHVS and CDR2 FQNEAQ. CDR3 residues: CASSVLAGGYEQYF. DNA of the CDR3: TGTGCCAGCAGCGTGCTAGCGGGAGGGTACGAGCAGTACTTC.

This sequence joins TRBV5-1 and TRBJ2-7, with 7 bases lining up with TRBD1. Germline V lookup: CDR1 SGHRS, CDR2 YFSETQ. The length of the CDR3 is 14 residues. The V gene end was trimmed by 6 bases and the J gene end by 3 bases; junction bases not matched to a gene: 9. The CDR3 region is CASTHGTDRYEQYF. The CDR3, as DNA: TGCGCCAGCACTCACGGGACAGACCGCTACGAGCAGTACTTC.

V and J are TRBV19 and TRBJ2-7, with D perhaps assigned TRBD1 or TRBD2 (7 bases each). Germline V lookup: CDR1 LNHDA, CDR2 SQIVND (reference sequence). The CDR3 has 15 residues. The V and J ends lost 6 bases and 0 bases respectively, with 15 bases between them. The CDR3 nucleotides read TGTGCCAGTAGCCGTGACAGGGAGGGCTCCTACGAGCAGTACTTC. Encoded protein: CASSRDREGSYEQYF.